This T cell receptor (beta chain) comes out of a study of T-cell memory formation after mild COVID-19. The CDR3 loop spans 13 amino acids. V was trimmed by 2 bases and J by 7 bases, leaving 11 bases between them. Germline assignment: CDR1 KGHSH and CDR2 LQKENI. TCRdb ran MiXCR on the 5' RACE reads and lists one entry per CDR3 protein. The sample yields some 200,000 distinct CDR3 sequences, over 20% seen once. As to this clonotype: Its antigen is not known.

Overall study findings and caveats: Of the contracting clones, CD4+ ones lay mainly in CM and EM, and CD8+ ones in EMRA.

The sequence was collected from an adult woman who had mild COVID-19 (a few samples of this study predate the infection). Cell type and time point are not known. J is TRBJ1-1 and V is TRBV18; maybe TRBD1 (6 bases). Material for sequencing was PBMCs or a T cell subset sorted from them (not recorded which). The CDR3 loop reads CASSPWGRDEAFF. The CDR3 DNA sequence: TGTGCCAGCTCACCATGGGGGCGCGATGAAGCTTTCTTT.